Here is one TCR beta chain with its context. TCRdb keeps only in-frame clones here, not all; method: immunoSEQ multiplex PCR. The data hold roughly 120,000 clones, with around 84% observed a single time. The sample originates from a study of blood T cell repertoires in COVID-19. Study details: COVID-19 samples, acute and convalescent, were from the United States, Italy and Spain. PBMCs, B-cell-depleted T cells, or T cells were the source of the cDNA or gDNA that made up the material.

The V end was cut by 2 bases, the J end by 0 bases, with 9 bases between. The CDR3 has 15 residues. Germline CDR1 is SGHTA and CDR2 is FQGNSA. The sequence was collected from a middle-aged man with acute or convalescent COVID-19. This chain uses TRBV7-2 with TRBJ2-3; tentatively, D is TRBD2 (6 bases). The specimen sequenced was peripheral blood. CDR3 in DNA: TGTGCCAGCAGCTTAAGGGCGGGGAGCACAGATACGCAGTATTTT. Its translation is CASSLRAGSTDTQYF.